Below are 5 T cell receptor beta chains sequenced from a single sample in a study of cytomegalovirus exposure and HLA in healthy donors. Profiled with immunoSEQ multiplex PCR; TCRdb holds only in-frame clones, not every one. Among fewer than 60,000 clones listed, approximately 92% were seen once. Sequencing input: PBMCs. The receptors shown here come from a woman younger than 35 in good health and CMV-seronegative.

About this clone: The germline gene is not matched at one end of the junction; a read error may be the cause. This chain uses TRBV11-2 with TRBJ2-7; tentatively, D is TRBD2 (6 bases). The CDR3 length is 15 residues. Germline V gene sequence: CDR1 SGHAT, CDR2 FQNNGV. The CDR3 here is CASSVEPLGGYEQYF. The CDR3 DNA reads TGTGCCAGCAGCGTAGAGCCCCTCGGGGGTTACGAGCAGTACTTC.

The V and J genes are TRBV19 and TRBJ1-2; D gene uncertain. The V gene's germline CDR1 is LNHDA and CDR2 SQIVND (reference sequence). The CDR3 consists of 14 residues. Trimming pared 10 bases from V and 2 bases from J, leaving 17 bases between. CDR3: CATLPAAVNYGYTF. Here the CDR3 DNA reads TGTGCCACCCTTCCCGCGGCTGTAAACTATGGCTACACCTTC.

The V and J genes are TRBV5-1 and TRBJ2-7; possible D gene TRBD2, 5 bases. The CDR3 spans 15 residues. V gave up 3 bases and J gave up 4 bases, with 17 bases separating them. Looked up from germline, CDR1 is SGHRS and CDR2 is YFSETQ. In nucleotides, the CDR3 is TGCGCCAGCAGCTCCACCCCCGGGGTCCAGTACGAGCAGTACTTC. Protein product: CASSSTPGVQYEQYF. Drawing the rest from reference TRBV5-1 and TRBJ2-7, the complete variable domain is KAGVTQTPRYLIKTRGQQVTLSCSPISGHRSVSWYQQTPGQGLQFLFEYFSETQRNKGNFPGRFSGRQFSNSRSEMNVSTLELGDSALYLCASSSTPGVQYEQYFGPGTRLTVT.

The rearrangement uses TRBV9 and TRBJ2-7; TRBD2 matches 13 bases. CDR1 and CDR2 from the germline V gene are SGDLS and YYNGEE. V shed 4 bases and J 5 bases; nucleotides not matched to a gene: 6. The CDR3 sequence is 15 residues long. The CDR3 protein is CASSQTSGGFHEQYF. The CDR3 bases are TGTGCCAGCAGCCAGACTAGCGGGGGGTTCCACGAGCAGTACTTC.

The chain links TRBV27 to TRBJ1-5; a possible D gene is TRBD1 (6 bases). CDR1 MNHEY and CDR2 SMNVEV come from the germline V gene (reference sequence). The CDR3 has 15 amino acids. V dropped 0 bases and J dropped 6 bases, with 12 bases sitting between them. The CDR3 is CASSLSTGGVQPQHF. The CDR3 nucleotides read TGTGCCAGCAGTTTATCGACGGGGGGCGTTCAGCCCCAGCATTTT.